This record covers a single T cell receptor (beta chain). The antigen is unknown. These data belong to a study of shared clonotypes between healthy human individuals. Amplification in unsorted PBMC replicate PCRs started from around 330 ng DNA, which equals about 33,000 T cell genomes. Unsorted PBMC DNA was sequenced on ten immunoSEQ deep assay plates. Data came from immunoSEQ multiplex PCR; TCRdb stores just in-frame clones and leaves some out. In the table there are about 490,000 clones, less than 80% of which are singletons. Donors were healthy HIV-negative adults without recently reported acute infections or vaccinations. Study-wide points: Blood was the only sampled material, and tissue repertoires likely differ.

Trimming cost V 4 bases and J 11 bases; bases outside gene matches: 18. From germline, CDR1 is SNHLY and CDR2 FYNNEI. CDR3 length: 16 residues. The sequenced sample consisted of PBMCs. The source is a woman between 40 and 55 years old in good health. Some clones in this sample may be carry-over from other donors' samples. V gene TRBV2 combines with J gene TRBJ1-1, with 8 bases matching TRBD1. CDR3 protein: CASSVVQGADGVLAFF. The CDR3 region has the DNA TGTGCCAGCAGTGTGGTGCAGGGGGCCGATGGGGTCCTTGCTTTCTTT.